This entry lists 15 T cell receptor beta chains sequenced from one sample in a study of blood T cells in healthy people across ages. Alongside a J-beta primer mix, a sample-barcoded 5' primer served in a second PCR lasting roughly 6 to 12 cycles. MiXCR, run by TCRdb on the 5' RACE reads, gives a single entry per CDR3 protein. This sample has approximately 600,000 distinct CDR3 sequences, with 45% to 65% found just once. Sequencing used blood. The receptors derive from a man aged 55 to 69 in good health.

The V gene is TRBV7-7, the J gene TRBJ2-1; 10 nucleotides agree with TRBD2. This CDR3 contains 16 residues. Germline lookup yields CDR1 SSHAT and CDR2 FNYEAQ (reference sequence). The junction had 5 bases not matched to a gene; V was cut back by 6 bases and J by 0 bases. The CDR3 sequence: CASSSGTSVSYNEQFF. CDR3 in DNA: TGTGCCAGCAGTTCCGGGACTAGCGTCTCCTACAATGAGCAGTTCTTC.

CDR3 bases: TGTGCCAGCAGCGTAGATCCCCTGGGAGCGGGGGCCCAAGAGACCCAGTACTTC. It specifies CASSVDPLGAGAQETQYF. V usage is TRBV9 and J usage is TRBJ2-5, with 8 positions matching TRBD2. Germline V gene lookup returns CDR1 SGDLS and CDR2 YYNGEE. J gave up 1 base and V 0 bases, and 11 bases lay outside the gene matches. The length of the CDR3 is 18 residues.

Only a few counts were recorded for this clonotype. The V and J genes are TRBV7-2 and TRBJ2-1; 15 bases are a match to TRBD2. V gave up 7 bases and J gave up 8 bases; unmatched junction bases: 6. The germline V gene has CDR1 SGHTA and CDR2 FQGNSA. The CDR3 spans 15 residues. CDR3 sequence (DNA): TGTGCCAGCAACCCGGGACTAGCGGGGGGTTATGAGCAGTTCTTC. Protein: CASNPGLAGGYEQFF. The full variable domain, with the rest looked up from reference TRBV7-2 and TRBJ2-1, is GAGVSQSPSNKVTEKGKDVELRCDPISGHTALYWYRQSLGQGLEFLIYFQGNSAPDKSGLPSDRFSAERTGGSVSTLTIQRTQQEDSAVYLCASNPGLAGGYEQFFGPGTRLTVL.

With respect to this clonotype: Germline is not matched at one junction end, which may reflect a read error. The J gene is TRBJ2-1, the V gene TRBV20-1, with 12 bases aligning to TRBD1. This CDR3 is 15 amino acids long. CDR1 and CDR2 from the germline V gene are DFQATT and SNEGSKA (reference sequence). The CDR3 DNA is TGCAATGCTAGAGGGACAGGGGGCTTTTACAATGAGCAGTTCTTC. Amino acids: CNARGTGGFYNEQFF.

The chain has TRBV2 and TRBJ1-5; D not resolved. Trimming stripped 6 bases from V and 0 bases from J, with 12 bases between. The CDR3 runs to 15 residues. In germline, CDR1 is SNHLY, CDR2 FYNNEI. The CDR3: CASSLNRDSNQPQHF. In DNA form, the CDR3 reads TGTGCCAGCAGCCTAAATAGGGATAGCAATCAGCCCCAGCATTTT.

V and J are TRBV5-4 and TRBJ2-5; D is unclear. The CDR3 extends over 14 amino acids. Looked up from germline, CDR1 is SGHNT and CDR2 is YYREEE (reference sequence). Trimming pared 0 bases from V and 5 bases from J, leaving 11 bases between. In DNA form, the CDR3 reads TGTGCCAGCAGCTTGGAAACTACCCGGGAGACCCAGTACTTC. Amino acids: CASSLETTRETQYF.

The rearrangement uses TRBV2 and TRBJ2-5; 11 bases align to TRBD2. The J call may be wrong; the DNA end is better matched by TRBJ2-7. The CDR3 spans 15 residues. Germline CDR1 SNHLY, CDR2 FYNNEI. CDR3 amino acids: CASTNLSGGEGEQYF. The CDR3 nucleotides read TGTGCCAGCACGAATCTTAGCGGGGGGGAGGGCGAGCAGTACTTC.

The CDR3 reads CASSAGLSNTGELFF. CDR3 in DNA: TGTGCCAGCAGTGCGGGACTCTCGAACACCGGGGAGCTGTTTTTT. The chain is built from TRBV6-1 and TRBJ2-2, with a weak D call TRBD2 (6 bases). This CDR3 region has 15 residues. Germline V gene sequence: CDR1 MNHNS, CDR2 SASEGT. V lost 4 bases and J lost 0, with 9 bases in between.

This clonotype showed up just a few times. This sequence joins TRBV11-2 and TRBJ2-5, with 12 bases identical to TRBD2. Looked up from germline, CDR1 is SGHAT and CDR2 is FQNNGV. With 2 bases clipped from V and 2 bases from J, the junction kept 6 bases outside the gene matches. CDR3 length: 17 amino acids. For the CDR3, the DNA is TGTGCCAGCAGCTTATCATCTAGCGGGGGGGTACAAGAGACCCAGTACTTC. It is translated as CASSLSSSGGVQETQYF.

V and J are TRBV6-1 and TRBJ1-1; maybe TRBD1 (5 bases). The CDR3 totals 13 residues. Germline V gene sequence: CDR1 MNHNS, CDR2 SASEGT. Trimming cost V 7 bases and J 1 base, with 10 bases left between them. The CDR3 DNA follows: TGTGCCAGCACCCCAGGGCAGAACACTGAAGCTTTCTTT. This gives the protein CASTPGQNTEAFF.

This clonotype came up once. V is TRBV6-2 or TRBV6-3 and J is TRBJ2-1; D may be TRBD2 (6 bases). This CDR3 spans 16 amino acids. V was shortened by 6 bases and J by 0 bases, with 15 bases between the two germline ends. CDR1 is MNHEY and CDR2 is SVGEGT in the germline V gene. The CDR3 loop is CASSTSGTFSYNEQFF. The CDR3, as DNA: TGTGCCAGCAGCACCTCCGGGACTTTCTCCTACAATGAGCAGTTCTTC.

The chain links TRBV4-1 to TRBJ1-6; no firm D call. Germline CDR1 reads MGHRA; CDR2 reads YSYEKL. V lost 2 bases and J 5 bases, leaving 4 bases between the germline ends. The CDR3 covers 13 residues. The CDR3, as DNA: TGCGCCAGCAGCCAACGTAATAATTCACCCCTCCACTTT. Its translation is CASSQRNNSPLHF.

V usage is TRBV12-3 or TRBV12-4 and J usage is TRBJ2-5; D unresolved. The CDR3 totals 13 residues. V lost 6 bases and J lost 5, with 13 bases in between. Here the CDR3 DNA reads TGTGCCAGCAGCACAGTCGGTATGGAGACCCAGTACTTC. It encodes CASSTVGMETQYF.

The genes are TRBV6-5 and TRBJ2-1, with a tentative D call TRBD2 (7 bases). Germline CDR1 reads MNHEY; CDR2 reads SVGAGI. The CDR3 has 15 amino acids. Trimming stripped 6 bases from V and 4 bases from J, with 16 bases between. The CDR3 is CASSRGGRGYNEQFF. The CDR3 DNA sequence: TGTGCCAGCAGCCGAGGAGGGAGGGGGTACAATGAGCAGTTCTTC.

The chain recombines TRBV4-1 with TRBJ2-7; 11 bases align to TRBD2. Germline CDR1 and CDR2: MGHRA and YSYEKL. Trimming removed 3 bases from V and 3 bases from J; junction bases left unmatched: 4. The CDR3 length is 15 residues. The CDR3 sequence is CASSQTSGDSYEQYF. The CDR3 coding sequence is TGCGCCAGCAGCCAGACTAGCGGGGATAGCTACGAGCAGTACTTC.